A single sample gave rise to the 17 T cell receptor beta chains below, sequenced in a study of beta chain features in type 1 diabetes. Whole-study results and caveats: TCRB CDR3 length was moderately but significantly reduced in all four CD4+ subsets of Type 1 diabetes patients.

Of the isolated RNA, all was reverse transcribed, and so the sequenced material was expressed TCRB transcripts. Sequencing used immunoSEQ multiplex PCR; TCRdb keeps in-frame clones, though not all of them. This table holds 300,000 to 400,000 clones, over 7% found once. Their target antigens are unknown. The specimen sequenced was central memory CD4+ T cells from blood. These receptors all come from a man aged 25 to 40 with type 1 diabetes.

At least ten counts were recorded for this clone. The V call is TRBV6-6, the J call TRBJ1-3; 8 nucleotides line up with TRBD1. This CDR3 region has 15 residues. The V segment lost 5 bases and the J segment 2 bases; nucleotides outside the gene matches: 5. The germline V gene encodes CDR1 MNHNY and CDR2 SVGAGI (reference sequence). CDR3 DNA: TGTGCCAGCAGTCTCTCGACAGGGGCTGGAAACACCATATATTTT. The encoded protein is CASSLSTGAGNTIYF.

The chain has TRBV18 and TRBJ2-5, with 9 bases lining up with TRBD1. The V gene's germline CDR1 is KGHSH and CDR2 LQKENI. Losses at the gene ends were 6 bases for V and 1 base for J; bases not matched to a gene: 6. The CDR3 totals 15 residues. The CDR3 sequence: CASSQLQGAQETQYF. The CDR3 region has the DNA TGTGCCAGCTCGCAATTACAGGGGGCCCAAGAGACCCAGTACTTC.

This clone occurred a few times. CDR3 in DNA: TGTGGAGGTAGGGACAGTCGAAGGAGGAACATTCAGTACTTC. It encodes CGGRDSRRRNIQYF. The chain couples TRBV5-4 to TRBJ2-4; 7 nucleotides match TRBD1. The CDR3 runs 14 residues. The germline CDR1 and CDR2 sequences are SGHNT and YYREEE (reference sequence).

The gene calls are TRBV5-1 and TRBJ2-7, with 7 bases fitting TRBD1. The CDR3 is 14 amino acids. CDR1 is SGHRS and CDR2 is YFSETQ in the germline V gene. V lost 4 bases to trimming and J lost 2 bases; unmatched junction nucleotides: 6. This chain's CDR3 is CASSRTGATYEQYF. CDR3 nucleotide sequence: TGCGCCAGCAGCAGAACAGGGGCCACCTACGAGCAGTACTTC.

This clone occurred many times. The V gene is TRBV11-2, the J gene TRBJ2-5, with D tentatively TRBD1 or TRBD2 (5 bases each). Trimming cost V 4 bases and J 0 bases, with 6 bases left between them. The CDR3 consists of 13 residues. Per germline, CDR1 SGHAT and CDR2 FQNNGV. CDR3: CASSSGHQETQYF. In DNA, the CDR3 is TGTGCCAGCAGCTCGGGACACCAAGAGACCCAGTACTTC.

This clone was detected only a few times. This chain connects TRBV27 to TRBJ1-2; D uncertain. Trimming cost V 4 bases and J 4 bases, with 13 bases left between them. CDR1 MNHEY and CDR2 SMNVEV come from the germline V gene (reference sequence). CDR3 length: 14 amino acids. The CDR3 DNA is TGTGCCAGCAGTTCCACACTTGACATCTATGGCTACACCTTC. Protein product: CASSSTLDIYGYTF.

The table lists this clone with a few counts. V gene TRBV13 combines with J gene TRBJ2-2, with D tentatively TRBD2 (5 bases). The V gene's germline CDR1 is PRHDT and CDR2 FYEKMQ (reference sequence). The V end was cut by 8 bases, the J end by 2 bases, with 12 bases between. This CDR3 spans 14 amino acids. CDR3 nucleotide sequence: TGTGCCAGCCGGGATACAGCTAACACCGGGGAGCTGTTTTTT. This codes for CASRDTANTGELFF.

Turning to this clone: At the DNA level, this CDR3 is encoded by other sequences in the same sample as well. The genes are TRBV7-2 and TRBJ2-7, with D uncertain. This CDR3 is 12 amino acids long. CDR1 SGHTA and CDR2 FQGNSA come from the germline V gene. Trimming pared 1 base from V and 2 bases from J, leaving 3 bases between. The DNA of the CDR3 is TGTGCCAGCAGCTTAGGCACCTACGAGCAGTACTTC. Its translation is CASSLGTYEQYF.

The chain combines TRBV29-1 with TRBJ2-2; possibly TRBD2 for D (7 bases). Germline V lookup: CDR1 SQVTM, CDR2 ANQGSEA. The CDR3 totals 13 residues. V dropped 4 bases and J dropped 9 bases, with 15 bases sitting between them. Written as DNA, the CDR3 is TGCAGCGTTGTCAGGGGAGGGTACCGGGAGCTGTTTTTT. Amino acid sequence: CSVVRGGYRELFF.

In regard to this clone: A junction boundary mismatches the germline segment, possibly from a read error. This chain joins TRBV7-7 and TRBJ2-5, with D tentatively TRBD1 or TRBD2 (5 bases each). The CDR3 is 13 amino acids. Germline CDR1 and CDR2: SSHAT and FNYEAQ (reference sequence). The CDR3 DNA is TGTGCTAGCAGCTTAGGGAACGGGGACGGCCAGTACTTC. It codes for CASSLGNGDGQYF. Variable domain in full (rest from reference TRBV7-7 and TRBJ2-5): GAGVSQSPRYKVTKRGQDVTLRCDPISSHATLYWYQQALGQGPEFLTYFNYEAQPDKSGLPSDRFSAERPEGSISTLTIQRTEQRDSAMYRCASSLGNGDGQYFGPGTRLLVL.

V and J are TRBV5-5 and TRBJ2-1; TRBD1 matches at 10 bases. CDR1 and CDR2 (germline): SGHKS, YYEKEE (reference sequence). V lost 2 bases to trimming and J lost 6 bases; unmatched junction nucleotides: 5. This CDR3 spans 15 amino acids. The CDR3 bases are TGTGCCAGCAGCTTAACGACAGGGGGCTTCAATGAGCAGTTCTTC. This sequence encodes CASSLTTGGFNEQFF. Complete variable domain (other parts from reference TRBV5-5 and TRBJ2-1): DAGVTQSPTHLIKTRGQQVTLRCSPISGHKSVSWYQQVLGQGPQFIFQYYEKEERGRGNFPDRFSARQFPNYSSELNVNALLLGDSALYLCASSLTTGGFNEQFFGPGTRLTVL.

Only a few counts were recorded for this clone. The V gene is TRBV28, the J gene TRBJ1-2, with 10 bases identical to TRBD1. This CDR3 is built from 14 residues. Germline loops: CDR1 MDHEN, CDR2 SYDVKM. V was pared by 8 bases and J by 2 bases, with 5 bases of the junction left unmatched. CDR3 nucleotides: TGTGCCAGCGGACAGGGGGGAAAAAACTATGGCTACACCTTC. The encoded protein is CASGQGGKNYGYTF.

The rearrangement links TRBV6-6 to TRBJ1-5; D is perhaps TRBD1 (5 bases). The CDR3 totals 15 residues. The germline V gene encodes CDR1 MNHNY and CDR2 SVGAGI (reference sequence). The ends were cut back, 4 bases at V and 6 bases at J, with 16 bases in the middle. CDR3 in amino acids: CASSSPTDLRQPQHF. The CDR3 DNA is TGTGCCAGCAGTTCTCCGACAGATTTACGTCAGCCCCAGCATTTT.

This clone has more than one count but fewer than ten. The chain links TRBV23-1 to TRBJ2-7; no firm D call. TRBV23-1 is annotated as an ORF whose role is uncertain. V was cut by 4 bases and J by 1 base, with 20 bases left in between. The CDR3 is 17 residues long. The chain's CDR3 is CASSLMGTRTISYEQYF. The CDR3 DNA reads as TGCGCCAGCAGTCTGATGGGAACCCGCACTATATCCTACGAGCAGTACTTC.

The gene calls are TRBV2 and TRBJ1-6; 11 bases fit TRBD1. J was trimmed by 5 bases and V by 6 bases; bases with no gene match: 3. Germline V gives CDR1 SNHLY, CDR2 FYNNEI. This CDR3 spans 15 amino acids. CDR3 loop: CASSGTGGNNSPLHF. The CDR3 coding sequence is TGTGCCAGCAGCGGGACAGGGGGGAATAATTCACCCCTCCACTTT.

This clone was counted many times. This chain joins TRBV9 and TRBJ2-3; D is tentatively TRBD1 or TRBD2 (5 bases each). V dropped 3 bases and J dropped 8 bases, with 10 bases sitting between them. The CDR3 covers 12 residues. The V gene's germline CDR1 is SGDLS and CDR2 YYNGEE. The CDR3 here is CASSGGAGTQYF. The DNA for the CDR3 is TGTGCCAGCAGCGGTGGGGCGGGTACGCAGTATTTT.

This chain joins TRBV6-6 and TRBJ2-7; the match to TRBD1 covers 8 bases. The CDR3 consists of 15 residues. Germline loops: CDR1 MNHNY, CDR2 SVGAGI (reference sequence). J was trimmed by 4 bases and V by 6 bases; bases with no gene match: 11. CDR3 bases: TGTGCCAGCAGCGAAACCCAGGGGGCGCGTTACGAGCAGTACTTC. It codes for CASSETQGARYEQYF.